These 4 T cell receptor beta chains were sequenced from one sample in a study of cytomegalovirus exposure and HLA in healthy donors. The PCR made use of 60 Vbeta and 13 Jbeta primers. Measured with immunoSEQ multiplex PCR; TCRdb has only the in-frame clones, and not every one. The data show over 200,000 clones, with around 64% seen just once and 2.6% held by the top ten. Material for sequencing was PBMCs. These receptors all stem from a middle-aged man in good health and CMV-seropositive.

The chain links TRBV2 to TRBJ1-1, with a possible D match to TRBD1 (5 bases). Trimming cost V 2 bases and J 5 bases, with 12 bases left between them. In germline, CDR1 is SNHLY, CDR2 FYNNEI. The CDR3 runs to 14 residues. The CDR3 loop is CASSEMGRGTEAFF. In DNA form, the CDR3 reads TGTGCCAGCAGTGAAATGGGGCGGGGGACTGAAGCTTTCTTT. Supplemented by reference TRBV2 and TRBJ1-1, the full variable domain reads EPEVTQTPSHQVTQMGQEVILRCVPISNHLYFYWYRQILGQKVEFLVSFYNNEISEKSEIFDDQFSVERPDGSNFTLKIRSTKLEDSAMYFCASSEMGRGTEAFFGQGTRLTVV.

V gene TRBV27 combines with J gene TRBJ2-2, with D hard to call. This CDR3 spans 12 amino acids. The V gene lost 4 bases and the J gene lost 5 bases, with 5 bases spanning the gap. The V gene's germline CDR1 is MNHEY and CDR2 SMNVEV (reference sequence). CDR3 protein: CASSYNTGELFF. The DNA for the CDR3 is TGTGCCAGCAGTTACAATACCGGGGAGCTGTTTTTT.

This clone was picked up a small number of times. The chain couples TRBV5-4 to TRBJ1-2; TRBD1 is a possible D gene (5 bases). The CDR3 consists of 14 residues. Germline loops: CDR1 SGHNT, CDR2 YYREEE (reference sequence). Trimming removed 3 bases from V and 4 bases from J, with 13 bases in between. The CDR3 DNA reads as TGTGCCAGCAGCTCAGGCTCCGGGGGCTATGGCTACACCTTC. As protein: CASSSGSGGYGYTF. The full variable domain, in which reference TRBV5-4 and TRBJ1-2 provide the parts outside the CDR3, is ETGVTQSPTHLIKTRGQQVTLRCSSQSGHNTVSWYQQALGQGPQFIFQYYREEENGRGNFPPRFSGLQFPNYSSELNVNALELDDSALYLCASSSGSGGYGYTFGSGTRLTVV.

V gene TRBV14 combines with J gene TRBJ1-1; no definite D call. V was clipped by 3 bases and J by 4 bases, with 9 bases between them. Germline V gives CDR1 SGHDN, CDR2 FVKESK. CDR3 length: 13 residues. CDR3 loop: CASSQGFSTEAFF. DNA for the CDR3: TGTGCCAGCAGCCAGGGCTTCAGCACTGAAGCTTTCTTT.